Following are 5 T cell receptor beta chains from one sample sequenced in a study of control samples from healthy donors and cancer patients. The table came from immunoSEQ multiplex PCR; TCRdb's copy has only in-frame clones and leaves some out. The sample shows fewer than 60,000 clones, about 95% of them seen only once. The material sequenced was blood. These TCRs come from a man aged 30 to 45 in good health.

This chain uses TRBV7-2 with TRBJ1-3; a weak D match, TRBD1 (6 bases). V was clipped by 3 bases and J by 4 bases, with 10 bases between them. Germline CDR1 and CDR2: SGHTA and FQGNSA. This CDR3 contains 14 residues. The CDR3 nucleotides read TGTGCCAGCAGCTTCGGGGGGGCCGGAAACACCATATATTTT. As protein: CASSFGGAGNTIYF.

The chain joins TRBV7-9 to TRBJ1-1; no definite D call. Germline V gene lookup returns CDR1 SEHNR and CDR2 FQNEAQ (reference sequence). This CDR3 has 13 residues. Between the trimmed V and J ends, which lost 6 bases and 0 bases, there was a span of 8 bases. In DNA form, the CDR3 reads TGTGCCAGCAGTTCACAGATGAACACTGAAGCTTTCTTT. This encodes CASSSQMNTEAFF. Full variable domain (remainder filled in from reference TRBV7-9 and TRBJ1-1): DTGVSQNPRHKITKRGQNVTFRCDPISEHNRLYWYRQTLGQGPEFLTYFQNEAQLEKSRLLSDRFSAERPKGSFSTLEIQRTEQGDSAMYLCASSSQMNTEAFFGQGTRLTVV.

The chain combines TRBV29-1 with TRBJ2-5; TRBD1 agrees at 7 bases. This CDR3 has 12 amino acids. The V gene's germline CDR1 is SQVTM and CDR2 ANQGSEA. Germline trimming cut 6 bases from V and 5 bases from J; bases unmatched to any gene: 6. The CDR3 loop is CSVTGVGETQYF. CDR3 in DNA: TGCAGCGTCACAGGGGTGGGGGAGACCCAGTACTTC.

CDR3 sequence (DNA): TGTGCCAGCAGAAGGTCTCCCCTCCTTCCCCAGCATTTT. Residues: CASRRSPLLPQHF. The J gene is TRBJ1-5, the V gene TRBV2; D remains ambiguous. The V and J ends lost 6 bases and 10 bases respectively, with 16 bases between them. The CDR3 sequence is 13 residues long. Germline values: CDR1 SNHLY, CDR2 FYNNEI. Full variable domain (missing parts from reference TRBV2 and TRBJ1-5): EPEVTQTPSHQVTQMGQEVILRCVPISNHLYFYWYRQILGQKVEFLVSFYNNEISEKSEIFDDQFSVERPDGSNFTLKIRSTKLEDSAMYFCASRRSPLLPQHFGDGTRLSIL.

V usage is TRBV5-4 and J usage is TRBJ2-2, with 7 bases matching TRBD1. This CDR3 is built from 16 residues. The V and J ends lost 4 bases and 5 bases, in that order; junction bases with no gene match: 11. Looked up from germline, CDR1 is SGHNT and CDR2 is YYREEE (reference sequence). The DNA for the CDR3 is TGTGCCAGCAGCCGGCCCCAGGGGGTAGAAACCGGGGAGCTGTTTTTT. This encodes CASSRPQGVETGELFF.